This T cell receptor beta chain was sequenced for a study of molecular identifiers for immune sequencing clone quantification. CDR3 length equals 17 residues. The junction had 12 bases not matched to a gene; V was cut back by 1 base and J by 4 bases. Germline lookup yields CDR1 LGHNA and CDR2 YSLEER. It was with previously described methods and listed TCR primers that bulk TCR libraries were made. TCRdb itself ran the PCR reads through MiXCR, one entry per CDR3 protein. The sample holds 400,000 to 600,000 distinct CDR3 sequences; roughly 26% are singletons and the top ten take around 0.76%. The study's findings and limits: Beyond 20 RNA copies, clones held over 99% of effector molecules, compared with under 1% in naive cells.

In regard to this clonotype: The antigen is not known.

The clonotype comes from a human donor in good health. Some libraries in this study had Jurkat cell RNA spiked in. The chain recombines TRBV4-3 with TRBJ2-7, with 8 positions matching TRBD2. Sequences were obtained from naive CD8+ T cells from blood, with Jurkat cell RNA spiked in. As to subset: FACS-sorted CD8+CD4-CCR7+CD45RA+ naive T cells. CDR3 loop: CASSQAGGAGNFYEQYF. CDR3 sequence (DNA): TGCGCCAGCAGCCAAGCGGGGGGGGCAGGGAACTTTTACGAGCAGTACTTC.